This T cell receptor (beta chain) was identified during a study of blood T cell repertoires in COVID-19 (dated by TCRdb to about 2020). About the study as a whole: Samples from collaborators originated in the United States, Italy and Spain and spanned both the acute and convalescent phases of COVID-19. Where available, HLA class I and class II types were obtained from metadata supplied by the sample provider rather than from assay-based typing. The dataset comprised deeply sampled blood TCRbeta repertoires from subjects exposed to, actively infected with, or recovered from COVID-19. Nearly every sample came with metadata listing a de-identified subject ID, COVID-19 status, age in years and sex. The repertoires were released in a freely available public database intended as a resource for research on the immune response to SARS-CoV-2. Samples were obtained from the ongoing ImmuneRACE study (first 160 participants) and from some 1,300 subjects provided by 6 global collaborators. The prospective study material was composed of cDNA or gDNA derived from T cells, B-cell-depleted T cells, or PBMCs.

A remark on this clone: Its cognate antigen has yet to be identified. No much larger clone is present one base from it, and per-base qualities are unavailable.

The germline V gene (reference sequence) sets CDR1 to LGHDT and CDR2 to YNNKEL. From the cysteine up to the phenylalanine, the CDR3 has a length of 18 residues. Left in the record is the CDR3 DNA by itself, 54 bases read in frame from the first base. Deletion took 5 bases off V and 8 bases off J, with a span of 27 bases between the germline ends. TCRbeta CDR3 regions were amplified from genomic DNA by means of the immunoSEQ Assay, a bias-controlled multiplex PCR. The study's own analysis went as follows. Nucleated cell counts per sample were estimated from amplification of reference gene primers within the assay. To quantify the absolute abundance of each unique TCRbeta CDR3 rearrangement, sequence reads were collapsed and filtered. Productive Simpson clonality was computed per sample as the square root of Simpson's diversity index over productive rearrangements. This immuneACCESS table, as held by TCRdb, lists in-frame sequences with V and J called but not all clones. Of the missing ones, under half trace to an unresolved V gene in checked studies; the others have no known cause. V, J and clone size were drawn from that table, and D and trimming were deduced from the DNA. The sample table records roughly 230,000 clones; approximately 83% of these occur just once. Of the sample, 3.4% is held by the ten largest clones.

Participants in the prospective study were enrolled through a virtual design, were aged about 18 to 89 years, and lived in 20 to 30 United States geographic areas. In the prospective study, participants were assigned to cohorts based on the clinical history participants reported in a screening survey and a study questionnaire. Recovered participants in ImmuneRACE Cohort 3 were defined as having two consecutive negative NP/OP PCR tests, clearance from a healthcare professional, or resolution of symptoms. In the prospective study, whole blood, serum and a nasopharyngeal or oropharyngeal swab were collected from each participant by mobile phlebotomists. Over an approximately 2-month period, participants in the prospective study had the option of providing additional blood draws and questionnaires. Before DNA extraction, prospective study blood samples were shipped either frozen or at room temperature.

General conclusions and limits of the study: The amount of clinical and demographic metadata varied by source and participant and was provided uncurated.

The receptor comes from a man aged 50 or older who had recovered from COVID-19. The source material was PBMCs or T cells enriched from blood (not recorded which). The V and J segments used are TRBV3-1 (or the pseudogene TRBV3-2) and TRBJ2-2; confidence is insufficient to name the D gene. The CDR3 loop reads CASSARPRAPSVTGELFF. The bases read TGTGCCAGCAGCGCCCGCCCTAGAGCGCCATCGGTAACGGGGGAGCTGTTTTTT.